A selection of T cell receptor beta chains follows, all from one sample in a study of shared clonotypes between healthy human individuals. Method: immunoSEQ multiplex PCR; TCRdb's copy keeps in-frame clones and lacks some. The sample has about 380,000 clones, roughly 96% seen once. Sequenced input: memory CD8+ T cells sorted from blood. The receptors come from a man under 40 in good health. CDR3s include the opening cysteine and the closing phenylalanine or tryptophan. D genes are given only for firm matches. Rows may omit the clone size; those that give it use once, few, many or a size class.

v_gene	j_gene	d_gene	abundance	CDR3nt	CDR3aa
TRBV11-2	TRBJ2-7	.	.	TGTGCCAGCAGCTTGCGGACAGCCTACGAGCAGTACTTC	CASSLRTAYEQYF
TRBV19	TRBJ2-7	.	.	TGTGCCAGTAGTAAGGGGTCCCTCTCCTACGAGCAGTACTTC	CASSKGSLSYEQYF
TRBV9	TRBJ2-5	.	.	TGTGCCAGCAGCCCCAACCCATTTGAGACCCAGTACTTC	CASSPNPFETQYF
TRBV20-1	TRBJ2-7	.	.	TGCAGTGCTCACAAGTCTTACGAGCAGTACTTC	CSAHKSYEQYF
TRBV5-4	TRBJ1-3	.	.	TGTGCCAGCAGCTTTGAGGCTTCTGGAAACACCATATATTTT	CASSFEASGNTIYF
TRBV6-6	TRBJ2-7	.	.	TGTGCCAGCAGTTACTCGGGAGATGGGCAGCAGTACTTC	CASSYSGDGQQYF
TRBV11-2	TRBJ2-7	.	few	TGTGCCAGCAGCTTAGTCTACGAGCAGTACTTC	CASSLVYEQYF
TRBV14	TRBJ1-5	.	.	TGTGCCAGTTCAGCAGGGTACAATCAGCCCCAGCATTTT	CASSAGYNQPQHF
TRBV19	TRBJ1-5	.	.	TGTGCCAGTAGCCGCGACAGGATCGGTAGCAATCAGCCCCAGCATTTT	CASSRDRIGSNQPQHF
TRBV6-5	TRBJ2-1	.	.	TGTGCCAGCAGCCGCCGGGACGGCCAACTATATGAGCAGTTCTTC	CASSRRDGQLYEQFF
TRBV5-1	TRBJ2-6	TRBD2	.	TGCGCCAGCAGCTTGGCTCCCAGCGGGAGAGGATCTGGGGCCAACGTCCTGACTTTC	CASSLAPSGRGSGANVLTF
TRBV5-6	TRBJ2-7	TRBD2	.	TGTGCCAGCAGCACTAGCGGGGGGAAGTACGAGCAGTACTTC	CASSTSGGKYEQYF
TRBV7-9	TRBJ1-5	.	.	TGTGCCAGCAGCTCGGTCACGGGCCCCCAGCATTTT	CASSSVTGPQHF
TRBV11-2	TRBJ2-2	TRBD2	.	TGTGCCAGCAGCTCGCCAGATAGGGGACTAGCCCTCACCGGGGAGCTGTTTTTT	CASSSPDRGLALTGELFF
TRBV19	TRBJ1-2	.	.	TGTGCCAGTAGTATGCAGGTTCTTGGCTACACCTTC	CASSMQVLGYTF
TRBV7-2	TRBJ2-4	.	.	TGTGCCAGCAGCTTAGCGTGGGCGGGAGCCAAAAACATTCAGTACTTC	CASSLAWAGAKNIQYF
TRBV5-6	TRBJ1-1	.	.	TGTGCCAGCAGCCCCTGGGGGCGGACTAAAGCTTTCTTT	CASSPWGRTKAFF
TRBV6-1	TRBJ1-3	TRBD1	.	TGTGCCAATTCACAGGGGGCGAAAGGAAACACCATATATTTT	CANSQGAKGNTIYF